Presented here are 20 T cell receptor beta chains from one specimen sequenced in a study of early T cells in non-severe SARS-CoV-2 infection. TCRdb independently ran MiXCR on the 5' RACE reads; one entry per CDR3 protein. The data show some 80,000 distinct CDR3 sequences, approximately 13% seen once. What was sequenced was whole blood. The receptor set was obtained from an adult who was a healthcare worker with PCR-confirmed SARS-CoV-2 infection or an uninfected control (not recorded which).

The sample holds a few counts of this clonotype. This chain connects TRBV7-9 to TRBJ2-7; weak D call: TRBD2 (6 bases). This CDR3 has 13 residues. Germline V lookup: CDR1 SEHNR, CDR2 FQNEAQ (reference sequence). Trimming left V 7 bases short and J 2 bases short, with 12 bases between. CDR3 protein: CASNGREAYEQYF. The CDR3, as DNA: TGTGCCAGCAACGGCAGGGAGGCCTACGAGCAGTACTTC.

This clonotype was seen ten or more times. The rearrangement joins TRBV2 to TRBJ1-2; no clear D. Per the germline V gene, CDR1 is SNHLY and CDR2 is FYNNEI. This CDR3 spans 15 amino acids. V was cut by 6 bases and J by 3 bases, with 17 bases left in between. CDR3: CASRSPTKWDYGYTF. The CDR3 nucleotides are TGTGCCAGCAGGAGCCCTACGAAATGGGACTATGGCTACACCTTC.

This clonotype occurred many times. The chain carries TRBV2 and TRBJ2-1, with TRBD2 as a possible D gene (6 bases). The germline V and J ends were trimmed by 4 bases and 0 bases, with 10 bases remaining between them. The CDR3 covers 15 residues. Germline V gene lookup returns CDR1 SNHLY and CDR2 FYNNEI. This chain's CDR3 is CASSGDSSSYNEQFF. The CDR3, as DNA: TGTGCCAGCAGTGGGGACTCTAGCTCCTACAATGAGCAGTTCTTC.

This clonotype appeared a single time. The DNA of the CDR3 is TGTGCCAGCAGACAGCAGGGGAAAGGTGAAGCTTTCTTT. This codes for CASRQQGKGEAFF. The chain has TRBV6-5 and TRBJ1-1, with D possibly matching TRBD1 (6 bases). From germline, CDR1 is MNHEY and CDR2 SVGAGI. The CDR3 totals 13 residues. Trimming removed 6 bases from V and 7 bases from J, with 15 bases in between.

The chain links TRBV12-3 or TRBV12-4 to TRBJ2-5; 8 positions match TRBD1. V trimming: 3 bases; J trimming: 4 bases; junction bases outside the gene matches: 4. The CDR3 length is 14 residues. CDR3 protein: CASSFETGVETQYF. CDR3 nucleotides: TGTGCCAGCAGTTTCGAGACAGGGGTAGAGACCCAGTACTTC.

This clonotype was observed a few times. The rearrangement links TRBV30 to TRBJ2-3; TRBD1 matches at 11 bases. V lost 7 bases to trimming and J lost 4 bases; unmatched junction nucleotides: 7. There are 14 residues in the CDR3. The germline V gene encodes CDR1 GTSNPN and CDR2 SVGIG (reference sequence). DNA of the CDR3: TGTGCCTCCAGACCGGGACAGGGGGCAGATACGCAGTATTTT. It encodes CASRPGQGADTQYF.

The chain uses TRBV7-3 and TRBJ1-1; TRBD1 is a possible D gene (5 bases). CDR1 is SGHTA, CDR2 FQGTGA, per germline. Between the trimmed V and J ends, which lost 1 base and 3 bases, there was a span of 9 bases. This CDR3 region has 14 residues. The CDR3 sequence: CASSLMGQYTEAFF. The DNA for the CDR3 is TGTGCCAGCAGCTTAATGGGGCAGTACACTGAAGCTTTCTTT. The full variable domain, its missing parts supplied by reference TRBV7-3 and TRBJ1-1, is GAGVSQTPSNKVTEKGKYVELRCDPISGHTALYWYRQSLGQGPEFLIYFQGTGAADDSGLPNDRFFAVRPEGSVSTLKIQRTERGDSAVYLCASSLMGQYTEAFFGQGTRLTVV.

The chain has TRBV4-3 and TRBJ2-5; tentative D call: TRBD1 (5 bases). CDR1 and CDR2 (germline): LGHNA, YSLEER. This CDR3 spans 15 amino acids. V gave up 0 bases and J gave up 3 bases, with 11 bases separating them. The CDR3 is CASSQDGAREETQYF. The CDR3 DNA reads TGCGCCAGCAGCCAAGATGGGGCCCGTGAAGAGACCCAGTACTTC.

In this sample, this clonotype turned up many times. CDR3 protein: CASSLTGAPRAGELFF. The CDR3, as DNA: TGTGCCAGCAGTTTAACAGGGGCGCCTAGGGCCGGGGAGCTGTTTTTT. The V and J genes are TRBV27 and TRBJ2-2; TRBD1 agrees at 7 bases. The junction had 9 bases not matched to a gene; V was cut back by 2 bases and J by 6 bases. From germline, CDR1 is MNHEY and CDR2 SMNVEV (reference sequence). The CDR3 is made up of 16 amino acids.

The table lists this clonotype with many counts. CDR3 residues: CSVGLNSGNTIYF. The DNA for the CDR3 is TGCAGCGTCGGGCTGAACTCTGGAAACACCATATATTTT. The chain links TRBV29-1 to TRBJ1-3; D remains ambiguous. The CDR3 covers 13 residues. CDR1 and CDR2 (germline): SQVTM, ANQGSEA. V was cut by 6 bases and J by 0 bases, with 9 bases left in between.

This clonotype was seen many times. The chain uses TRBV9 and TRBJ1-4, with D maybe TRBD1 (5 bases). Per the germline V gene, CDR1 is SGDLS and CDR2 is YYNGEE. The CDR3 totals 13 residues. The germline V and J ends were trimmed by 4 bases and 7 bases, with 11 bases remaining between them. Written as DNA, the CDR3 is TGTGCCAGCAGCCCCCCCCAGGGTGAAAAACTGTTTTTT. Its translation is CASSPPQGEKLFF. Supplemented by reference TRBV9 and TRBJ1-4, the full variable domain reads DSGVTQTPKHLITATGQRVTLRCSPRSGDLSVYWYQQSLDQGLQFLIQYYNGEERAKGNILERFSAQQFPDLHSELNLSSLELGDSALYFCASSPPQGEKLFFGSGTQLSVL.

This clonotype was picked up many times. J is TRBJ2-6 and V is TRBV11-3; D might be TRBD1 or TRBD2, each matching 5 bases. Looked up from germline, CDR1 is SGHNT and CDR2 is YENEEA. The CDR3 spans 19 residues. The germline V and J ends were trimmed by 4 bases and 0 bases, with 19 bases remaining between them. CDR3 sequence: CASSSSGRGYHSGANVLTF. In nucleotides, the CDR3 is TGTGCCAGCAGCTCATCCGGTCGGGGCTATCACTCTGGGGCCAACGTCCTGACTTTC.

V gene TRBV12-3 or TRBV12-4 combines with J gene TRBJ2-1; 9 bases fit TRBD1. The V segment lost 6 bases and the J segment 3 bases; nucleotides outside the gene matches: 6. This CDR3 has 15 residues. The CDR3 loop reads CASSPGQGNYNEQFF. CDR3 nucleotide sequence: TGTGCCAGCAGCCCCGGACAGGGGAACTACAATGAGCAGTTCTTC.

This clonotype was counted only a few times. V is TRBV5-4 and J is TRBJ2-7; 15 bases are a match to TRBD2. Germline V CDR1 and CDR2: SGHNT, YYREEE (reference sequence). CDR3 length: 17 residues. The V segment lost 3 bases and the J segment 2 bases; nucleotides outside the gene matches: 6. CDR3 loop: CASSSGLAGGPPYEQYF. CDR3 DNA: TGTGCCAGCAGCTCGGGACTAGCGGGGGGCCCACCCTACGAGCAGTACTTC.

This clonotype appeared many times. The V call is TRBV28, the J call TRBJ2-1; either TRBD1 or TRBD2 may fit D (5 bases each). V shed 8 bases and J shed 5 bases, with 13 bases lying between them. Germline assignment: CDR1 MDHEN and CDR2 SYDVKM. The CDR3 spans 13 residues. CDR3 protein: CASAGTADNEQFF. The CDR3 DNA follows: TGTGCCAGCGCCGGGACGGCGGACAATGAGCAGTTCTTC.

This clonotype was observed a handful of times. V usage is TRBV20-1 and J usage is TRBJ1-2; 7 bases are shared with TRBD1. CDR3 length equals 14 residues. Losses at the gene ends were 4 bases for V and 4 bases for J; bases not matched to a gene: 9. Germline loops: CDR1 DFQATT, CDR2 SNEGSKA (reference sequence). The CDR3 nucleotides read TGCAGTGCTATTGGCCCCGGGACAGCCTATGGCTACACCTTC. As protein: CSAIGPGTAYGYTF.

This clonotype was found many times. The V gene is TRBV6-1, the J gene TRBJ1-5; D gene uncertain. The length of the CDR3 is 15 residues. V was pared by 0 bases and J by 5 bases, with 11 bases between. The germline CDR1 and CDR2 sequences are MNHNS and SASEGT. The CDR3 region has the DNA TGTGCCAGCAGTGAAGCCGGCGGCTTAGATCAGCCCCAGCATTTT. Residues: CASSEAGGLDQPQHF.

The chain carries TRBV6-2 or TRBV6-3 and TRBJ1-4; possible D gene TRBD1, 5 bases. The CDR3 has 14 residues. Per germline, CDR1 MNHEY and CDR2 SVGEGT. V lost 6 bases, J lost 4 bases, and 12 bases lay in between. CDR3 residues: CASSLGLLNEKLFF. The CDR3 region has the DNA TGTGCCAGCAGCTTGGGACTGCTTAATGAAAAACTGTTTTTT.

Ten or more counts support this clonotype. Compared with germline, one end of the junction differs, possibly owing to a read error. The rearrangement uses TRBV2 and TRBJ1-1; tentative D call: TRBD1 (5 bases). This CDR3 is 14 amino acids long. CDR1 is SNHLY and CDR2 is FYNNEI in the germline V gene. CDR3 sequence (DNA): TGTGCCAGCACTGAAGCTAGGGGGAACACTGAAGCTTTCTTT. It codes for CASTEARGNTEAFF.

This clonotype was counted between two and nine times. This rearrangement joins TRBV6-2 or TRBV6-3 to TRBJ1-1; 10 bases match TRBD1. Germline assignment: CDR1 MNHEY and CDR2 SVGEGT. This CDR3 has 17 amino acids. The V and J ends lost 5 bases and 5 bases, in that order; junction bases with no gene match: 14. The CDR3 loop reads CASSPRGTGVGTTEAFF. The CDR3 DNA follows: TGTGCCAGCAGTCCCCGCGGGACAGGGGTCGGTACGACTGAAGCTTTCTTT.